This entry describes one T cell receptor (beta chain). Its antigen is currently not known. It has no much larger one-base neighbor in the sample; base qualities were not kept. Inclusive of the bounding cysteine and phenylalanine, the CDR3 is 15 residues long. Kept here is only the CDR3 DNA, which spans 45 bases and is read in frame from base 1. V loses 1 base of germline sequence and J loses 1 base, and the interval between the two ends is 10 bases. From the germline V gene, CDR1 is KGHSH and CDR2 is LQKENI. Patients with autoimmune disease history or receiving systemic immunosuppression were excluded from the trial. Peripheral blood for TCR sequencing was drawn from every dose cohort at baseline, at cycle 4 day 1 and at cycle 7 day 1. The samples were taken from a phase I, first-in-human, multicenter, open-label dose-escalation trial of ivuxolimab. Adults with locally advanced or metastatic melanoma, renal cell carcinoma, hepatocellular carcinoma or head and neck squamous cell carcinoma were enrolled in the trial. CD4+ and CD8+ T cells were sorted separately from peripheral blood before TCR sequencing.

Genomic DNA was extracted from sorted cells for sequencing of the TCRbeta CDR3 region. TCRbeta CDR3 regions were sequenced using the immunoSEQ Assay. TCRdb carries this immuneACCESS record with in-frame sequences only. Its versions omit some clonotypes, under half of them owing to an unresolved V gene in the studies checked, with the rest unexplained. This sample lists around 68,000 clones; 80% to 95% were detected once. In total, the top ten clones hold approximately 0.99% of the sample. The entry originates in a study of OX40 agonist ivuxolimab in advanced cancers. Broadly, across the study: Ivuxolimab was a fully human IgG2 agonistic monoclonal antibody targeting the costimulatory receptor OX40 (CD134). Intravenous ivuxolimab was administered to patients every 2 weeks at six dose levels: 0.01, 0.1, 0.3, 1.5, 3 and 10 mg/kg. Of the roughly 50 dose-escalation patients, hepatocellular carcinoma was present in approximately 20, melanoma in some 15, renal cell carcinoma in 9 and head and neck cancer in 9. The dose-escalation cohort was over 70% male with a mean age of about 60 years, ranging from roughly 20 to 80. Prior anti-PD-1, anti-PD-L1 or anti-CTLA-4 therapy was permitted, and approximately 41% of dose-escalation patients had received checkpoint inhibitors. Partial responses were achieved by three dose-escalation patients, of whom one had hepatocellular carcinoma and two had cutaneous melanoma. The point of sequencing TCRbeta in the periphery was to test whether ivuxolimab changed TCR sequence diversity and drove clonal T-cell expansion. The monotherapy dose-escalation portion (N of about 50 patients) of the phase I ivuxolimab trial is reported in the paper. General findings and caveats noted by the study authors: At doses of 0.1 to 3.0 mg/kg, clonal expansion of both CD4+ and CD8+ blood T cells was observed from baseline to week 6. Low levels of normalized T-cell clonal expansion were also seen in some patients who did not respond. On average, CD8+ T cells showed more expanded clones than CD4+ T cells after ivuxolimab. The antigen specificity of the clonally expanded peripheral T cells was not determined. In the 0.1-3.0 mg/kg groups, partial responders were among the patients with the lowest normalized peripheral clonal expansion, particularly in CD8+ T cells.

The material sequenced was CD4+ or CD8+ T cells sorted from blood, taken in a trial of the OX40 agonist ivuxolimab. In this chain, TRBV18 is recombined with TRBJ1-1; no confident D gene assignment can be made. This clonotype was obtained from an adult with an advanced solid tumor such as melanoma, head and neck, liver or kidney cancer. The CDR3 region reads CASSPLAEGNTEAFF. The sequenced DNA is TGTGCCAGCTCACCACTCGCCGAGGGGAACACTGAAGCTTTCTTT.